This T cell receptor (beta chain) was sequenced in a study of radiation and T cells in renal cell carcinoma. With 1 base removed from V and 6 bases from J, the gap between germline ends came to 10 bases. Per germline, CDR1 SGDLS and CDR2 YYNGEE. There are 13 residues in the CDR3. Sample time point: baseline pretreatment blood. Stated treatment: 15 Gy SBRT to primary tumor, nephrectomy 4 weeks later. TCRdb keeps only in-frame clones here, not all; method: immunoSEQ multiplex PCR. The sample records 110,000 to 150,000 clones, around four fifths being singletons. The chain links TRBV9 to TRBJ1-2; perhaps TRBD1 as D (5 bases). The material was blood, obtained from a patient whose treatment included radiotherapy and nephrectomy. This sequence was found in a woman aged 45 to 65 with renal cell carcinoma. The CDR3 DNA reads as TGTGCCAGCAGCGTAAACTACAGGCATGGCTACACCTTC. This encodes CASSVNYRHGYTF.